This T cell receptor (beta chain) appears in the sequencing data of a study of identical twins. There are a few counts of this clonotype. Its antigen remains unidentified. A junction end diverges from the germline sequence, so it may reflect a read error. Germline CDR1 and CDR2: LGHDT and YNNKEL (reference sequence). CDR3 length: 13 residues. TCRdb re-called the 5' RACE reads with MiXCR, one entry per CDR3 protein. The table records about 240,000 distinct CDR3 sequences, roughly a tenth of them present only once. The study, taken as a whole, reports: Conclusions were drawn cross-sectionally by statistical analysis, without following the same donors. Low generation probability was overrepresented in out-of-frame alpha sequences shared by twins.

This receptor was identified in a man aged 50-60 years in good health. Sequencing used memory T cells sorted from blood. J is TRBJ2-3 and V is TRBV3-1; no firm D call. CDR3 DNA sequence: TGTGCCAGCAGACAAGATACCACAGATACGCAGTATTTT. This translates into CASRQDTTDTQYF.